This T cell receptor (beta chain) is drawn from a study of T cell responses to AZD1222 COVID-19 vaccine. Produced via immunoSEQ multiplex PCR; TCRdb's table is partial and in-frame only. The sample lists about 110,000 clones; approximately 88% were seen once. Combined were second doses at about 4 or about 12 weeks. The CDR3 has 12 residues. V lost 1 base and J lost 10, with 11 bases in between. Germline V gene data show CDR1 as LGHNT and CDR2 as FRNRAP. A remark on this clone: The antigen remains undetermined.

Study outcomes and limitations: It was only after the peak T cell response that any repertoires were sampled.

This TCR was recovered from an adult who received the AZD1222 COVID-19 vaccine. The chain has TRBV12-5 and TRBJ2-7; no clear D. This specimen consisted of peripheral blood, obtained 28 days after the second AZD1222 dose. The CDR3 reads CASGLGVEPQYF. DNA for the CDR3: TGTGCTAGTGGTTTGGGGGTGGAGCCTCAGTACTTC.